This TCR beta chain was recorded in a study of PD-1 blockade in mismatch repair-deficient tumors. Background on the study: Patients had approximately 13 mismatch repair-deficient cancer types and were previously treated and progressing. Study-level results: After pembrolizumab, tumor-resident clones rose rapidly, then generally contracted before radiologic responses.

On this clone itself: Its antigen is not identified.

TCRs were sequenced from three patients responding to pembrolizumab. This CDR3 has 13 amino acids. CDR1 SGHNT and CDR2 YYREEE come from the germline V gene (reference sequence). Germline trimming cut 5 bases from V and 4 bases from J; bases unmatched to any gene: 3. TCRdb's copy holds only in-frame clones and misses some; the assay was immunoSEQ multiplex PCR. Among 100,000 to 150,000 clones listed, 86% were seen once. Specimen: peripheral blood, collected 44 weeks after starting pembrolizumab. This clonotype originated in an adult with mismatch repair-deficient cancer. The chain employs TRBV5-4 and TRBJ1-1; 9 nucleotides line up with TRBD1. The CDR3 sequence is CASRGQGSTEAFF. The CDR3 bases are TGTGCCAGCAGAGGACAGGGGAGCACTGAAGCTTTCTTT. The variable domain in full, with the rest retrieved from reference TRBV5-4 and TRBJ1-1, is ETGVTQSPTHLIKTRGQQVTLRCSSQSGHNTVSWYQQALGQGPQFIFQYYREEENGRGNFPPRFSGLQFPNYSSELNVNALELDDSALYLCASRGQGSTEAFFGQGTRLTVV.